These T cell receptor beta chains were read from a single sample in a study of blood T cell repertoires in COVID-19. Only in-frame clones appear in the TCRdb table, and some are missing; sequencing was by immunoSEQ multiplex PCR. The sample records about 440,000 clones, nearly 90% being singletons. Sequencing was carried out using PBMCs or T cells enriched from blood (not recorded which). These receptors were taken from a woman aged 18-30 years with acute COVID-19. Both conserved end residues are part of each CDR3. The D gene is left open where the match is weak. Only some rows state a clone size, as once, few, many or a class for expanded clones.

cdr3_aa: CASRRTNSGANVLTF; cdr3_nt: TGTGCCAGCAGACGGACTAACTCTGGGGCCAACGTCCTGACTTTC; j_call: TRBJ2-6; v_call: TRBV6-5; clone_size: .; d_call: .
cdr3_aa: CATSGYRTVLTDTQYF; cdr3_nt: TGTGCCACCAGCGGCTACAGGACAGTCCTCACAGATACGCAGTATTTT; j_call: TRBJ2-3; v_call: TRBV15; clone_size: .; d_call: .
cdr3_aa: CASSLGTVGSPLHF; cdr3_nt: TGTGCCAGCAGTTTAGGGACAGTGGGATCACCCCTCCACTTT; j_call: TRBJ1-6; v_call: TRBV28; clone_size: .; d_call: TRBD1
cdr3_aa: CASSLVVAHSKGNQPQHF; cdr3_nt: TGTGCCAGCAGTTTAGTCGTAGCCCACTCCAAGGGCAATCAGCCCCAGCATTTT; j_call: TRBJ1-5; v_call: TRBV28; clone_size: once; d_call: .
cdr3_aa: CASSYSPGEQYF; cdr3_nt: TGTGCCAGCAGTTACTCACCGGGGGAGCAGTACTTC; j_call: TRBJ2-7; v_call: TRBV6-2/TRBV6-3; clone_size: .; d_call: .
cdr3_aa: CASSPSKSYEQYF; cdr3_nt: TGTGCCAGCAGCCCTTCTAAGTCCTACGAGCAGTACTTC; j_call: TRBJ2-7; v_call: TRBV12-3/TRBV12-4; clone_size: .; d_call: .
cdr3_aa: CSVVGRQGSDTEAFF; cdr3_nt: TGCAGCGTTGTGGGGCGACAGGGGTCGGACACTGAAGCTTTCTTT; j_call: TRBJ1-1; v_call: TRBV29-1; clone_size: .; d_call: TRBD1
cdr3_aa: CASSYSIQGAWGYTF; cdr3_nt: TGTGCCAGCAGTTACTCGATCCAGGGGGCTTGGGGCTACACCTTC; j_call: TRBJ1-2; v_call: TRBV6-5; clone_size: .; d_call: TRBD1
cdr3_aa: CASSVDPGDPMRGYTF; cdr3_nt: TGTGCCAGCAGCGTAGACCCAGGGGACCCAATGCGCGGCTACACCTTC; j_call: TRBJ1-2; v_call: TRBV9; clone_size: once; d_call: .
cdr3_aa: CSGGLQTDYGYTF; cdr3_nt: TGCAGCGGAGGTCTCCAGACAGACTATGGCTACACCTTC; j_call: TRBJ1-2; v_call: TRBV29-1; clone_size: .; d_call: .
cdr3_aa: CASSVLTWSEKLFF; cdr3_nt: TGTGCCAGCAGTGTTCTAACCTGGAGTGAAAAACTGTTTTTT; j_call: TRBJ1-4; v_call: TRBV28; clone_size: .; d_call: .
cdr3_aa: CASSQDKSPLYNSPLHF; cdr3_nt: TGTGCCAGCAGCCAAGATAAATCCCCCCTATATAATTCACCCCTCCACTTT; j_call: TRBJ1-6; v_call: TRBV4-2; clone_size: .; d_call: .
cdr3_aa: CASSLAGDRVEKLFF; cdr3_nt: TGTGCCAGCAGCTTAGCTGGGGACAGGGTTGAAAAACTGTTTTTT; j_call: TRBJ1-4; v_call: TRBV7-9; clone_size: .; d_call: TRBD1
cdr3_aa: CASSFPSGLPSEQFF; cdr3_nt: TGTGCCAGCAGTTTTCCGTCAGGGCTCCCGAGTGAGCAGTTCTTC; j_call: TRBJ2-1; v_call: TRBV27; clone_size: .; d_call: .
cdr3_aa: CASILLAMNTEAFF; cdr3_nt: TGTGCCAGCATCCTTTTAGCCATGAACACTGAAGCTTTCTTT; j_call: TRBJ1-1; v_call: TRBV2; clone_size: once; d_call: .
cdr3_aa: CASSLGGSNSPLHF; cdr3_nt: TGTGCCAGCAGCTTGGGAGGGAGCAATTCACCCCTCCACTTT; j_call: TRBJ1-6; v_call: TRBV5-4; clone_size: .; d_call: .
cdr3_aa: CASSPNRAEAFF; cdr3_nt: TGTGCCAGCAGTCCCAACAGGGCTGAAGCTTTCTTT; j_call: TRBJ1-1; v_call: TRBV12-3/TRBV12-4; clone_size: .; d_call: .
cdr3_aa: CASSPLGEVNQPQHF; cdr3_nt: TGCGCCAGCAGCCCACTCGGGGAGGTCAATCAGCCCCAGCATTTT; j_call: TRBJ1-5; v_call: TRBV5-1; clone_size: .; d_call: .
cdr3_aa: CASSVTQGDQPQHF; cdr3_nt: TGTGCCAGCTCGGTTACCCAGGGTGATCAGCCCCAGCATTTT; j_call: TRBJ1-5; v_call: TRBV18; clone_size: .; d_call: .
cdr3_aa: CASSLGGITYEQYF; cdr3_nt: TGTGCCAGCAGTCTCGGGGGGATCACCTACGAGCAGTACTTC; j_call: TRBJ2-7; v_call: TRBV3-1/TRBV3-2; clone_size: .; d_call: TRBD2
cdr3_aa: CASSLFQGAGGTEAFF; cdr3_nt: TGTGCCAGCAGTTTATTTCAGGGGGCAGGCGGAACTGAAGCTTTCTTT; j_call: TRBJ1-1; v_call: TRBV27; clone_size: few; d_call: TRBD1
cdr3_aa: CASSLRTGSEAFF; cdr3_nt: TGTGCCAGCAGCCTACGGACAGGGTCTGAAGCTTTCTTT; j_call: TRBJ1-1; v_call: TRBV7-3; clone_size: .; d_call: TRBD1
cdr3_aa: CASSIRDREVQPQHF; cdr3_nt: TGTGCCAGCAGCATACGTGACAGGGAGGTTCAGCCCCAGCATTTT; j_call: TRBJ1-5; v_call: TRBV9; clone_size: .; d_call: TRBD1
cdr3_aa: CASSQEQAYNSPLHF; cdr3_nt: TGTGCCAGCAGCCAAGAGCAGGCTTATAATTCACCCCTCCACTTT; j_call: TRBJ1-6; v_call: TRBV3-1/TRBV3-2; clone_size: once; d_call: .
cdr3_aa: CSAQRNEQYF; cdr3_nt: TGCAGTGCTCAGCGCAACGAGCAGTACTTC; j_call: TRBJ2-7; v_call: TRBV20-1; clone_size: .; d_call: .
cdr3_aa: CASSQSGAALDTQYF; cdr3_nt: TGTGCCAGCAGTCAGAGCGGGGCGGCTCTAGATACGCAGTATTTT; j_call: TRBJ2-3; v_call: TRBV7-3; clone_size: once; d_call: TRBD2
cdr3_aa: CASSRREGLMDTQYF; cdr3_nt: TGTGCCAGCTCACGCCGGGAGGGCCTGATGGATACGCAGTATTTT; j_call: TRBJ2-3; v_call: TRBV18; clone_size: .; d_call: TRBD2
cdr3_aa: CASSQDNQETQYF; cdr3_nt: TGTGCCAGCAGCCAAGACAACCAAGAGACCCAGTACTTC; j_call: TRBJ2-5; v_call: TRBV3-1/TRBV3-2; clone_size: .; d_call: .
cdr3_aa: CASRKEAGSSNEQYF; cdr3_nt: TGTGCCAGCAGAAAAGAAGCGGGATCGTCAAACGAGCAGTACTTC; j_call: TRBJ2-7; v_call: TRBV27; clone_size: once; d_call: TRBD2
cdr3_aa: CASSYRGALQPQHF; cdr3_nt: TGTGCCAGCAGTTACCGGGGGGCTTTGCAGCCCCAGCATTTT; j_call: TRBJ1-5; v_call: TRBV6-5; clone_size: .; d_call: .
cdr3_aa: CASSRQGLSGNTIYF; cdr3_nt: TGTGCCAGCAGCCGACAGGGACTTTCTGGAAACACCATATATTTT; j_call: TRBJ1-3; v_call: TRBV6-6; clone_size: .; d_call: TRBD1
cdr3_aa: CASSLAGQTGVYGYTF; cdr3_nt: TGTGCCAGCAGTTTAGCCGGTCAGACAGGGGTCTATGGCTACACCTTC; j_call: TRBJ1-2; v_call: TRBV27; clone_size: .; d_call: TRBD1
cdr3_aa: CASSSDSHMNTEAFF; cdr3_nt: TGTGCCAGCAGCTCAGACTCCCATATGAACACTGAAGCTTTCTTT; j_call: TRBJ1-1; v_call: TRBV7-8; clone_size: .; d_call: .
cdr3_aa: CASSNAGTESGTGLPPLHF; cdr3_nt: TGTGCCAGCAGCAATGCCGGGACAGAATCCGGCACAGGCTTACCACCCCTCCACTTT; j_call: TRBJ1-6; v_call: TRBV7-9; clone_size: .; d_call: TRBD1
cdr3_aa: CASSTSVGEQYF; cdr3_nt: TGTGCCAGCAGTACATCAGTTGGCGAGCAGTACTTC; j_call: TRBJ2-7; v_call: TRBV28; clone_size: .; d_call: .
cdr3_aa: CASSLVSGAGTRSEQYF; cdr3_nt: TGTGCCAGCAGCTTAGTGTCCGGTGCGGGTACGCGTTCCGAGCAGTACTTC; j_call: TRBJ2-7; v_call: TRBV7-8; clone_size: .; d_call: .
cdr3_aa: CASTRTQTSTDTQYF; cdr3_nt: TGTGCCAGCACTAGGACACAGACTAGCACAGATACGCAGTATTTT; j_call: TRBJ2-3; v_call: TRBV7-9; clone_size: .; d_call: .
cdr3_aa: CASSDHLAWQGGNSPLHF; cdr3_nt: TGTGCCAGCAGTGACCATCTAGCCTGGCAGGGGGGCAATTCACCCCTCCACTTT; j_call: TRBJ1-6; v_call: TRBV6-1; clone_size: .; d_call: TRBD1
cdr3_aa: CASSYWGTGTNQPQHF; cdr3_nt: TGTGCCAGCAGTTACTGGGGGACAGGAACAAATCAGCCCCAGCATTTT; j_call: TRBJ1-5; v_call: TRBV6-8; clone_size: .; d_call: TRBD1
cdr3_aa: CASSSTRTGGGETQYF; cdr3_nt: TGTGCCAGTAGTTCCACTCGGACAGGAGGCGGGGAGACCCAGTACTTC; j_call: TRBJ2-5; v_call: TRBV19; clone_size: few; d_call: TRBD1
cdr3_aa: CASSLETGSYEQYF; cdr3_nt: TGTGCCAGCAGTTTAGAGACAGGCTCCTACGAGCAGTACTTC; j_call: TRBJ2-7; v_call: TRBV27; clone_size: .; d_call: .
cdr3_aa: CASSERGTGGAGKLFF; cdr3_nt: TGTGCCAGCAGTGAACGAGGGACAGGGGGCGCAGGAAAACTGTTTTTT; j_call: TRBJ1-4; v_call: TRBV6-1; clone_size: .; d_call: TRBD1
cdr3_aa: CASSVEQGVDTEAFF; cdr3_nt: TGCGCCAGCAGCGTCGAACAGGGAGTTGACACTGAAGCTTTCTTT; j_call: TRBJ1-1; v_call: TRBV5-1; clone_size: .; d_call: .
cdr3_aa: CASSLAVGGSRNQPQHF; cdr3_nt: TGTGCCAGCAGCTTGGCTGTAGGCGGATCACGGAATCAGCCCCAGCATTTT; j_call: TRBJ1-5; v_call: TRBV5-6; clone_size: .; d_call: .
cdr3_aa: CASSESVAGGLLAKNIQYF; cdr3_nt: TGCGCCAGCAGTGAGTCGGTAGCGGGGGGCCTCTTAGCCAAAAACATTCAGTACTTC; j_call: TRBJ2-4; v_call: TRBV10-2; clone_size: once; d_call: TRBD2
cdr3_aa: CASSYNGRVGEQFF; cdr3_nt: TGTGCCAGCAGTTACAACGGGAGAGTTGGTGAGCAGTTCTTC; j_call: TRBJ2-1; v_call: TRBV6-5; clone_size: .; d_call: .
cdr3_aa: CASSFDTDSGNTIYF; cdr3_nt: TGTGCCAGCAGCTTTGACACCGACTCTGGAAACACCATATATTTT; j_call: TRBJ1-3; v_call: TRBV7-9; clone_size: .; d_call: .
cdr3_aa: CASSSLGEGNSPLHF; cdr3_nt: TGTGCCAGTAGTAGCCTCGGGGAGGGAAATTCACCCCTCCACTTT; j_call: TRBJ1-6; v_call: TRBV19; clone_size: .; d_call: .
cdr3_aa: CASRTGTDTQYF; cdr3_nt: TGTGCCAGCAGAACGGGCACAGATACGCAGTATTTT; j_call: TRBJ2-3; v_call: TRBV13; clone_size: .; d_call: .
cdr3_aa: CASSLLSGSYNEQFF; cdr3_nt: TGTGCCAGCAGCTTATTAAGCGGGTCCTACAATGAGCAGTTCTTC; j_call: TRBJ2-1; v_call: TRBV7-3; clone_size: .; d_call: .
cdr3_aa: CASSQDARVGDEQYF; cdr3_nt: TGTGCCAGCAGCCAAGATGCGAGGGTAGGCGACGAGCAGTACTTC; j_call: TRBJ2-7; v_call: TRBV3-1/TRBV3-2; clone_size: .; d_call: .